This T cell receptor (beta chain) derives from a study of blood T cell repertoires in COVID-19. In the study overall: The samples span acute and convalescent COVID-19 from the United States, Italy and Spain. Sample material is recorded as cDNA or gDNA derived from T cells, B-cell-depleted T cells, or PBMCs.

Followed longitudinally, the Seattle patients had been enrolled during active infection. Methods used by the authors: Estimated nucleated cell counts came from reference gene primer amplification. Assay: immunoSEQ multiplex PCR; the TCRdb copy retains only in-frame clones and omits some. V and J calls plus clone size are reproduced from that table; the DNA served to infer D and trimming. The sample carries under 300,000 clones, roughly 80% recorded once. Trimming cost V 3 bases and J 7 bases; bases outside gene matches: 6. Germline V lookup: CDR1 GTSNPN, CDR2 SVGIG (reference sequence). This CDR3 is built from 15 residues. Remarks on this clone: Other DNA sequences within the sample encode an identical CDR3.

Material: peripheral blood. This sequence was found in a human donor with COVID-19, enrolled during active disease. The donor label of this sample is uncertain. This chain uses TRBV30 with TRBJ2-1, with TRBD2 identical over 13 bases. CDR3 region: CAWSVGLAGVNEQFF. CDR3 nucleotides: TGTGCCTGGAGCGTAGGACTAGCGGGAGTGAATGAGCAGTTCTTC.